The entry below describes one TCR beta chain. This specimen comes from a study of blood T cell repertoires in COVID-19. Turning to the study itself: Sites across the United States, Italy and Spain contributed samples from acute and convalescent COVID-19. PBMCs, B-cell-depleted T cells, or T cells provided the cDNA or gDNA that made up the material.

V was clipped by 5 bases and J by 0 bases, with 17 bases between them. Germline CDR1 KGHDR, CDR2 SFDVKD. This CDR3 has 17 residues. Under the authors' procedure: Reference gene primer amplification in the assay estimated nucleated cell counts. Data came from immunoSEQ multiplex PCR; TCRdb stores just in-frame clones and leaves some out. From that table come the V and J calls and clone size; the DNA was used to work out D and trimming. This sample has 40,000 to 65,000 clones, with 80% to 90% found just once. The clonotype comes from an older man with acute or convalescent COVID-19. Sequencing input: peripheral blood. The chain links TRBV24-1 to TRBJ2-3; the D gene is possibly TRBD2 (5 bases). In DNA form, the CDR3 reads TGTGCCACCAGTGCCCTAGGGAGTACGGGAAGCACAGATACGCAGTATTTT. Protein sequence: CATSALGSTGSTDTQYF.